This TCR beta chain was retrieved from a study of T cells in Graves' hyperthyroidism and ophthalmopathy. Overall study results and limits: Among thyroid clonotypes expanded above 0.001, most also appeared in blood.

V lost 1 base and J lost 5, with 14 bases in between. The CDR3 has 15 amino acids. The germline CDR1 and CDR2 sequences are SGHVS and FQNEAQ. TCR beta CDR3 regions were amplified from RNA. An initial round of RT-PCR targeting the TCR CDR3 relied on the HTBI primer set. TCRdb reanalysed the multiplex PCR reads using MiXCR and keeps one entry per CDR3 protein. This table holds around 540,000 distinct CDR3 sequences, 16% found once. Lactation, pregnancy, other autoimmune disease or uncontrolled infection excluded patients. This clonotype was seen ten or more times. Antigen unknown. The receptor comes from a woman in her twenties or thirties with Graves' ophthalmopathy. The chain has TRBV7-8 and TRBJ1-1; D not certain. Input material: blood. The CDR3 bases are TGTGCCAGCAGCTTAGATTGGCGGGGAAGGACTGAAGCTTTCTTT. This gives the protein CASSLDWRGRTEAFF.